This T cell receptor (beta chain) was sequenced during a study of T cell responses to AZD1222 COVID-19 vaccine. Whole-study context: Second-dose groups at about 4 or about 12 weeks were pooled.

Looked up from germline, CDR1 is SGHRS and CDR2 is YFSETQ. The CDR3 spans 13 residues. Trimming took off 4 bases at V and 3 bases at J, with 11 bases between the two ends. Data came from immunoSEQ multiplex PCR; TCRdb stores just in-frame clones and leaves some out. This sample yields about 150,000 clones, of which roughly 90% are seen a single time; more than 3.5% belongs to the top ten. The study's findings and limits: The repertoires were collected only after the peak T cell response. Baseline seropositivity characterized only 5 to 7 AZD1222 recipients.

For this clone: The antigen is unknown.

The chain carries TRBV5-1 and TRBJ2-7; D is unclear. The sequencing used peripheral blood, collected on day 0 of AZD1222 vaccination. The TCR sequence derives from an adult in good health. DNA of the CDR3: TGCGCCAGCAGCGACCCTGGCGACTACGAGCAGTACTTC. It translates to CASSDPGDYEQYF.